This TCR beta chain was profiled in a study of blood T cell repertoires in COVID-19. Study background: PBMCs, B-cell-depleted T cells, or T cells provided the cDNA or gDNA that made up the material.

As originally analysed: Reference gene primer amplification yielded estimated nucleated cell counts. Method: immunoSEQ multiplex PCR; TCRdb's copy keeps in-frame clones and lacks some. V and J calls and clone size follow that table, whereas D and trimming were derived from the DNA. The repertoire holds roughly 130,000 clones, with 65% to 85% as singletons. The CDR3 extends over 15 amino acids. Trimming removed 3 bases from V and 4 bases from J, with 13 bases in between. CDR1 is LNHNV and CDR2 is YYDKDF in the germline V gene (reference sequence). The sequence was collected from a man in his 70s with acute or convalescent COVID-19. The source material was peripheral blood. The genes are TRBV15 and TRBJ1-3; tentative D call: TRBD1 (6 bases). CDR3 region: CATSSAGARGNTIYF. DNA of the CDR3: TGTGCCACCAGCAGTGCAGGGGCGCGGGGAAACACCATATATTTT.